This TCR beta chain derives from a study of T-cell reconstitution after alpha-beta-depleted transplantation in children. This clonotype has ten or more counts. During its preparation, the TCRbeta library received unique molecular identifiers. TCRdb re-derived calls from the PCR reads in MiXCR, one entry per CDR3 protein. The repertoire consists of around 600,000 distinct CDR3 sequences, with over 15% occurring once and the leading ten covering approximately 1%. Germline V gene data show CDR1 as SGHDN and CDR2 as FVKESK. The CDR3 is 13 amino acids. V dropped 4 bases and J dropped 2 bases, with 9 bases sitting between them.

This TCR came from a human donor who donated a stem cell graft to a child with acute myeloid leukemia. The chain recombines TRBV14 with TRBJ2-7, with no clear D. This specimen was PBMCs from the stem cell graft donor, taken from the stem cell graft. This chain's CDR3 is CASSPPGTYEQYF. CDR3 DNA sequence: TGTGCCAGCAGCCCTCCCGGTACCTACGAGCAGTACTTC.